The sequence of this T cell receptor (beta chain) was determined in a study of technical replicates of blood from four donors. Germline CDR1 reads SGHTA; CDR2 reads FQGNSA. V gave up 2 bases and J gave up 3 bases, with 8 bases separating them. There are 13 residues in the CDR3. With respect to this clone: The same CDR3 is also encoded by other DNA sequences in this sample.

TCRdb keeps only in-frame clones here, not all; method: immunoSEQ multiplex PCR. Seen here are around 76,000 clones, under 99% observed once, and the top ten hold roughly 0.2%. Sequenced input: T cells isolated from PBMCs. V is TRBV7-2 and J is TRBJ2-7; D remains unclear. The TCR was taken from a human donor in good health. The CDR3 DNA reads TGTGCCAGCAGCTTATATGGAGTCTACGAGCAGTACTTC. Protein sequence: CASSLYGVYEQYF.